Reported below is one T cell receptor (beta chain). Its antigen remains unknown. The sample comes from a study of T-cell memory formation after mild COVID-19. Study observations and caveats: Clones shrinking from day 15 to 85 showed even CD4/CD8 mixes; later expanders tilted CD4+. There were some responding clones in pre-infection memory, which suggested that cross-reactive memory had joined.

TCRdb processed the 5' RACE reads anew with MiXCR; each CDR3 protein has one entry. The profile covers 450,000 to 650,000 distinct CDR3 sequences, with roughly 18% appearing a single time and around 13% taken by the ten largest. Sequenced input: PBMCs or a T cell subset sorted from them (not recorded which). The clonotype was recovered from an adult woman who had mild COVID-19 (a few samples of this study predate the infection). Cell type and time point are not known.

The DNA for the CDR3 is TGCGCCAGCAGCTTGGTTATCGGCAGCATGAACACTGAAGCTTTCTTT. This gives the protein CASSLVIGSMNTEAFF. The rearrangement uses TRBV5-1 and TRBJ1-1; D ambiguous. There are 16 residues in the CDR3. Per the germline V gene, CDR1 is SGHRS and CDR2 is YFSETQ. The germline V and J ends were trimmed by 0 bases and 0 bases, with 12 bases remaining between them. Full variable domain (remainder filled in from reference TRBV5-1 and TRBJ1-1): KAGVTQTPRYLIKTRGQQVTLSCSPISGHRSVSWYQQTPGQGLQFLFEYFSETQRNKGNFPGRFSGRQFSNSRSEMNVSTLELGDSALYLCASSLVIGSMNTEAFFGQGTRLTVV.